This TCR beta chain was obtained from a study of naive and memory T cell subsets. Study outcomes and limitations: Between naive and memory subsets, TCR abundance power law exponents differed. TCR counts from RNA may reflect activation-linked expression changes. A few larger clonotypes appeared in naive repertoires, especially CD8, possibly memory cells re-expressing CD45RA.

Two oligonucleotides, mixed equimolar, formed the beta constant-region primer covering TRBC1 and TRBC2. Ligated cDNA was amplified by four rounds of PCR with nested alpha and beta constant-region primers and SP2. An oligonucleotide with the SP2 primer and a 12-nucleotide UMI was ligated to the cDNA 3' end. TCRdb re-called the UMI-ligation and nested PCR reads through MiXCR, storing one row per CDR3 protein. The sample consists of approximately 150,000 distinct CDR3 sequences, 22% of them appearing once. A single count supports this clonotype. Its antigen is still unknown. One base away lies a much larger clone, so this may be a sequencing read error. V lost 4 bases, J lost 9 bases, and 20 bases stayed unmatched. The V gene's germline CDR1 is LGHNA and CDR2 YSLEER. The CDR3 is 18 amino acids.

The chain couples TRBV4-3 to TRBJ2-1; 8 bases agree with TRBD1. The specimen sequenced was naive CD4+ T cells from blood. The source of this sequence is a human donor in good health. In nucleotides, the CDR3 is TGCGCCAGCAGCCTCAATCGATTCCTCAGGGGGCGCAAAAGTGAGCAGTTCTTC. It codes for CASSLNRFLRGRKSEQFF.